This entry is about one TCR beta chain. The data derive from a study of OX40 agonist ivuxolimab in advanced cancers. Background on the study: Dose-escalation cases comprised hepatocellular carcinoma, melanoma, renal cell or head and neck cancer.

The length of the CDR3 is 17 residues. V gave up 0 bases and J gave up 0 bases, with 13 bases separating them. Germline V gene sequence: CDR1 SGDLS, CDR2 YYNGEE. Sequencing used immunoSEQ multiplex PCR; TCRdb keeps in-frame clones, though not all of them. The sample includes around 41,000 clones, 80% to 90% of them seen just once. This chain connects TRBV9 to TRBJ1-3; D is possibly TRBD1 (5 bases). The specimen comprised CD4+ or CD8+ T cells sorted from blood, sampled in a trial of the OX40 agonist ivuxolimab. The receptor was derived from an adult with an advanced solid tumor such as melanoma, head and neck, liver or kidney cancer. The CDR3 loop reads CASSVEGRFPSGNTIYF. As DNA, the CDR3 is TGTGCCAGCAGCGTAGAGGGACGGTTCCCCTCTGGAAACACCATATATTTT.